This T cell receptor (beta chain) derives from a study of shared clonotypes between healthy human individuals. At the level of the study: Aged between 18 and 49, the donors were a couple of women and three men. Findings and limits, study-wide: Clonotype sharing among the donors was expected to vary with sequencing depth.

V lost 5 bases, J lost 7 bases, and 9 bases stayed unmatched. Germline lookup yields CDR1 SGHTA and CDR2 FQGNSA. The CDR3 totals 15 residues. CD45RA+ naive and CD45RA-negative memory subsets were separated from CD4+ cells. Researchers ran the assay at a deep level. The method was immunoSEQ multiplex PCR; TCRdb's version includes in-frame clones alone and lacks a portion of them. The data contain hundreds of thousands of clones, about 74% of them singletons. This clone occurred a few times. The antigen is unknown. The specimen was memory CD4+ T cells sorted from blood. The subset was: CD45RA-negative fraction. The chain carries TRBV7-2 and TRBJ2-2; 8 bases are a match to TRBD1. This sequence was found in a woman in her 30s in good health. As DNA, the CDR3 is TGTGCCAGCAGCCATAGACAGGGGTCTGACGGGGAGCTGTTTTTT. Its protein is CASSHRQGSDGELFF.